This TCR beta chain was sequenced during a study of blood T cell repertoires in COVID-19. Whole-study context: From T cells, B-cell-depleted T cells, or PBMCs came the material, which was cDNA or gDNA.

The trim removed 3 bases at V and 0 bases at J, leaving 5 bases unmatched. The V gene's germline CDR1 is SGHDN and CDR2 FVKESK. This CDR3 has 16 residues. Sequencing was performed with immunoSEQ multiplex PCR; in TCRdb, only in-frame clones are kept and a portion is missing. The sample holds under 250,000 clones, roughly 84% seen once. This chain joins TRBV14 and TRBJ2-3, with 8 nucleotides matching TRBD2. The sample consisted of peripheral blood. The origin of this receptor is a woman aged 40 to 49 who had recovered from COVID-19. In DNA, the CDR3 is TGTGCCAGCAGCCAGACGGGGGGGCTCAGCACAGATACGCAGTATTTT. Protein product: CASSQTGGLSTDTQYF.